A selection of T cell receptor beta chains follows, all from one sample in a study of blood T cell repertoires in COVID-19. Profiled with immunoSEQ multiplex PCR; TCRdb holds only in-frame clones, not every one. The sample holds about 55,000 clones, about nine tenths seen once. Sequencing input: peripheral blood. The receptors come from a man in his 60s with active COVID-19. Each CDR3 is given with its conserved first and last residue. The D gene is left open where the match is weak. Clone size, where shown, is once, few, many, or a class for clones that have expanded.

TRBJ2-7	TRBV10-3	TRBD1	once	TGTGCCATCAGGACGACAGGGTCAACCTACGAGCAGTACTTC	CAIRTTGSTYEQYF
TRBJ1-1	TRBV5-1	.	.	TGCGCCAGCAGCTTGGTGGGCAGGGATGAAGCTTTCTTT	CASSLVGRDEAFF
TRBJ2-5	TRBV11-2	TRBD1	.	TGTGCCAGCAGCTTAGAGGGTCCGGCAGGGGGAGTAGAGACCCAGTACTTC	CASSLEGPAGGVETQYF
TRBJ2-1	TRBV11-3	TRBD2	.	TGTGCCAGCAGCTTAGGGACTAGCGGGAAAGACGGCTACAATGAGCAGTTCTTC	CASSLGTSGKDGYNEQFF
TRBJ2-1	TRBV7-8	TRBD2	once	TGTGCCAGCAGCACGACGGGACTAAGCTCCTACAATGAGCAGTTCTTC	CASSTTGLSSYNEQFF
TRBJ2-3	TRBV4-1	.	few	TGCGCCAGCAGCCAAGAAGGCTGGGGGCCAAATACGCAGTATTTT	CASSQEGWGPNTQYF
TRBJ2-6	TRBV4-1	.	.	TGCGCCAGCAGCCATCCGAGACAGAGTCTGGCCAACGTCCTGACTTTC	CASSHPRQSLANVLTF
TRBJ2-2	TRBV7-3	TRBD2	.	TGTGCCAGCAGCTTAAGGGGGACTAGCGGGAGCGGTAGTAACACCGGGGAGCTGTTTTTT	CASSLRGTSGSGSNTGELFF
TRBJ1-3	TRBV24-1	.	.	TGTGCCACCAGTAAATTGCCAGGGGCTTTCGGAAACACCATATATTTT	CATSKLPGAFGNTIYF
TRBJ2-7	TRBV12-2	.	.	TGTGCAAGTCGCTTAGCGCTCAAGCGGAGGTCGTACGAGCAGTACTTC	CASRLALKRRSYEQYF
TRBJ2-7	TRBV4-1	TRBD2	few	TGCGCCAGCAGCCAAGATCCATCGGCTAGCGGGATAGAGCAGTACTTC	CASSQDPSASGIEQYF
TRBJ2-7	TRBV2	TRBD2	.	TGTGCCAGCGAGGGGCTAGCGGACCCCTACGAGCAGTACTTC	CASEGLADPYEQYF
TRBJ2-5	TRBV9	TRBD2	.	TGTGCCAGCAGCGATCGGTCGGGGGGGGAGACCCAGTACTTC	CASSDRSGGETQYF
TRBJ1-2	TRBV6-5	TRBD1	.	TGTGCCAGCAGCCGACAGGGCCTAGTCTATGGCTACACCTTC	CASSRQGLVYGYTF
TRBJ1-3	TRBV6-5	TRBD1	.	TGTGCCAGCATCCCAGGGGGCTCTGGAAACACCATATATTTT	CASIPGGSGNTIYF
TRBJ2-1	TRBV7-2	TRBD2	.	TGTGCCAGCAGCTTATTAGGGACTAGTTATGCTGAGCAGTTCTTC	CASSLLGTSYAEQFF
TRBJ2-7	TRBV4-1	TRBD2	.	TGCGCCAGCAGCCAACTGGGACTAGCGGGAAATACGTACGAGCAGTACTTC	CASSQLGLAGNTYEQYF
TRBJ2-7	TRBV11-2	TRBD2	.	TGTGCCAGCAGACCGATTGCGGGAGGCTTCTCCTACGAGCAGTACTTC	CASRPIAGGFSYEQYF
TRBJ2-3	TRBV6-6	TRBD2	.	TGTGCCAGCAGTTATGAGGATAGCGGGAGAAATACGCAGTATTTT	CASSYEDSGRNTQYF
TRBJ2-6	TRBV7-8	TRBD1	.	TGTGCCAGCAGCTTAGGCCCGGGACAGGGGTTCTCTGGGGCCAACGTCCTGACTTTC	CASSLGPGQGFSGANVLTF
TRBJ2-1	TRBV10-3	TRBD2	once	TGTGCCATCAGGGCTACCGGGACTAGCGGATACAATGAGCAGTTCTTC	CAIRATGTSGYNEQFF
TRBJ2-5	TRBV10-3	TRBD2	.	TGTGCCATCAGTGAGGCGGGAGCTGGAGAGACCCAGTACTTC	CAISEAGAGETQYF
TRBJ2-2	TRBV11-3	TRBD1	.	TGTGCCAGCAGCGCGGGACAGGGGTCGAACACCGGGGAGCTGTTTTTT	CASSAGQGSNTGELFF
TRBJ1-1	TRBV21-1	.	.	TGTGCCAGCAGTACCCGGCGGGGGGGCGCGAACACTGAAGCTTTCTTT	CASSTRRGGANTEAFF
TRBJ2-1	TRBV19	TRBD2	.	TGTGCCAGTAGTCAAACTAGCGGGAGGTTGAATGAGCAGTTCTTC	CASSQTSGRLNEQFF
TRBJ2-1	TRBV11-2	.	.	TGTGCCAGCAGCTCCAGACAGGTTAGCTCCTACAATGAGCAGTTCTTC	CASSSRQVSSYNEQFF
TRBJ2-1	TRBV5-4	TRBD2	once	TGTGCCAGCAGTTCGGGACTAGACACTTACAATGAGCAGTTCTTC	CASSSGLDTYNEQFF
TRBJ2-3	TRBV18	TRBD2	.	TGTGCCAGCTCACCCCTAGCGGGAGGGAACGGGCCAGATACGCAGTATTTT	CASSPLAGGNGPDTQYF
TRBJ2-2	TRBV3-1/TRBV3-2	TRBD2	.	TGTGCCAGCAGCCAAGGGACTAGCGGAAACGTCGGGGAGCTGTTTTTT	CASSQGTSGNVGELFF
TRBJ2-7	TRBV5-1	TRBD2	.	TGCGCCAGCAGTGAGCGCCCGGGGACTAGTCTAGAACAGTACTTC	CASSERPGTSLEQYF
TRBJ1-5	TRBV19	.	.	TGTGCCAGTAGCCAGTGGGAGGGGCAGCCCCAGCATTTT	CASSQWEGQPQHF
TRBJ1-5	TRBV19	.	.	TGTGCCAGTAGCGAGGACACACACAATCAGCCCCAGCATTTT	CASSEDTHNQPQHF
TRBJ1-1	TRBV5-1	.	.	TGCGCCAGCAGCTCGACAGCCACAACCACGTTTGAAGCTTTCTTT	CASSSTATTTFEAFF
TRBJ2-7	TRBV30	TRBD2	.	TGTGCCTGGAGGACTAGCGGGAGGCCGGGCTACGAGCAGTACTTC	CAWRTSGRPGYEQYF
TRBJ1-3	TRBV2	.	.	TGTGCCAGCAGTGAATTTGGCGGCGCTGGAAACACCATATATTTT	CASSEFGGAGNTIYF
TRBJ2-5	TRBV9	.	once	TGTGCCAGCTGCCCGGGGGTCGCCCAAGAGACCCAGTACTTC	CASCPGVAQETQYF
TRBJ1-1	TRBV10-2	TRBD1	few	TGCGCCAGCAGCAGGGGGCGGAACACTGAAGCTTTCTTT	CASSRGRNTEAFF
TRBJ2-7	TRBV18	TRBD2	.	TGTGCCAGCTCGCGACTAGCGGAAAACTCCTACGAGCAGTACTTC	CASSRLAENSYEQYF